The 31 T cell receptor beta chains reported below all come from one sample, sequenced in a study of OX40 agonist ivuxolimab in advanced cancers. Libraries were constructed by the immunoSEQ multiplex PCR assay. TCRdb mirrors the immuneACCESS table, restricted to in-frame sequences. Some clones are absent from its copies; in checked studies, under half trace to an unresolved V gene, and the reason for the others is unknown. The sample has about 69,000 clones on record, 80% to 90% of them singletons. The top ten clones comprise approximately 4% of the sample. The sample here was CD4+ or CD8+ T cells sorted from blood, taken in a trial of the OX40 agonist ivuxolimab. The source of these receptors is an adult with an advanced solid tumor such as melanoma, head and neck, liver or kidney cancer.

The chain employs TRBV10-3 and TRBJ2-1; 7 bases are shared with TRBD1. Germline CDR1 and CDR2: ENHRY and SYGVKD. CDR3 length: 15 residues. V was clipped by 4 bases and J by 8 bases; unmatched bases: 11. CDR3 residues: CAISGATGKKDEQFF. DNA of the CDR3: TGTGCCATCAGTGGGGCGACAGGGAAAAAGGATGAGCAGTTCTTC.

The rearrangement links TRBV18 to TRBJ2-3; 8 bases are a match to TRBD2. V shed 3 bases, J shed 1 base, and the junction held 6 bases outside the gene matches. CDR1 and CDR2 from the germline V gene are KGHSH and LQKENI. The CDR3 has 16 residues. The CDR3 DNA sequence: TGTGCCAGCTCACCGACTAGCGAGAGACGCACAGATACGCAGTATTTT. Protein: CASSPTSERRTDTQYF.

The chain has TRBV9 and TRBJ1-1; D is unclear. CDR1 SGDLS and CDR2 YYNGEE come from the germline V gene. With 1 base removed from V and 4 bases from J, the gap between germline ends came to 11 bases. The CDR3 covers 14 residues. The CDR3 is CASSVQLEVTEAFF. The CDR3, as DNA: TGTGCCAGCAGCGTACAGCTGGAAGTCACTGAAGCTTTCTTT.

The chain uses TRBV11-3 and TRBJ2-2, with D perhaps TRBD2 (5 bases). V lost 1 base and J lost 2, with 8 bases in between. CDR3 length: 15 amino acids. Per the germline V gene, CDR1 is SGHNT and CDR2 is YENEEA. The CDR3 loop is CASSLGGGNTGELFF. CDR3 DNA: TGTGCCAGCAGCTTAGGCGGAGGTAACACCGGGGAGCTGTTTTTT. Together with reference TRBV11-3 and TRBJ2-2, the CDR3 gives the full variable domain: EAGVVQSPRYKIIEKKQPVAFWCNPISGHNTLYWYLQNLGQGPELLIRYENEEAVDDSQLPKDRFSAERLKGVDSTLKIQPAELGDSAVYLCASSLGGGNTGELFFGEGSRLTVL.

The chain joins TRBV30 to TRBJ1-1; D is uncertain. The germline V and J ends were trimmed by 4 bases and 2 bases, with 8 bases remaining between them. The CDR3 consists of 12 residues. In germline, CDR1 is GTSNPN, CDR2 SVGIG (reference sequence). As DNA, the CDR3 is TGTGCCTGGATAACCCTTAACACTGAAGCTTTCTTT. Its protein product is CAWITLNTEAFF.

The chain links TRBV28 to TRBJ1-6; the D gene is possibly TRBD1 (6 bases). In germline, CDR1 is MDHEN, CDR2 SYDVKM. The CDR3 runs to 15 residues. V shed 4 bases and J shed 10 bases, with 17 bases lying between them. Here the CDR3 reads CASSSPQGIGSPLHF. The CDR3 nucleotides read TGTGCCAGCAGTTCACCCCAGGGGATAGGGTCACCCCTCCACTTT.

The chain uses TRBV29-1 and TRBJ2-3; D might be TRBD2 (5 bases). CDR1 SQVTM and CDR2 ANQGSEA come from the germline V gene. The length of the CDR3 is 11 residues. The CDR3 protein is CSSVGSDTQYF. Here the CDR3 DNA reads TGCAGTAGCGTTGGGTCAGATACGCAGTATTTT.

The V gene is TRBV6-5, the J gene TRBJ1-1; D is undetermined. V was shortened by 0 bases and J by 0 bases, with 5 bases between the two germline ends. Germline CDR1 MNHEY, CDR2 SVGAGI. The CDR3 runs to 14 residues. In DNA, the CDR3 is TGTGCCAGCAGTTACTCTCCCGTGAACACTGAAGCTTTCTTT. Its translation: CASSYSPVNTEAFF.

V is TRBV19 and J is TRBJ2-1; a possible D gene is TRBD2 (9 bases). CDR1 and CDR2 (germline): LNHDA, SQIVND (reference sequence). V lost 5 bases and J lost 5, with 19 bases in between. This CDR3 is 16 amino acids long. The CDR3 region is CASSGAGGGRDNEQFF. In nucleotides, the CDR3 is TGTGCCAGTAGTGGGGCAGGGGGCGGGAGGGACAATGAGCAGTTCTTC.

This chain connects TRBV7-9 to TRBJ2-3; perhaps TRBD1 as D (5 bases). Trimming took off 3 bases at V and 4 bases at J, with 11 bases between the two ends. The CDR3 is made up of 14 amino acids. Germline V gene sequence: CDR1 SEHNR, CDR2 FQNEAQ (reference sequence). The chain's CDR3 is CASSFADRPDTQYF. The CDR3 DNA is TGTGCCAGCAGCTTCGCCGACAGACCAGATACGCAGTATTTT.

The rearrangement joins TRBV7-2 to TRBJ2-1; 7 bases match TRBD1. The CDR3 loop spans 15 amino acids. CDR1 and CDR2 (germline): SGHTA, FQGNSA. After removal of 5 bases from V and 4 bases from J, the junction contained 8 bases not matched to a gene. This CDR3 is CASSVSWTGYNEQFF. The CDR3 DNA reads as TGTGCCAGCAGCGTATCTTGGACAGGTTACAATGAGCAGTTCTTC.

The rearrangement joins TRBV2 to TRBJ2-1; 9 bases match TRBD2. Trimming at V came to 6 bases and at J to 0 bases, leaving 3 bases not matched to a gene. CDR1 SNHLY and CDR2 FYNNEI come from the germline V gene. The length of the CDR3 is 15 residues. CDR3 coding DNA: TGTGCCAGCAGCGTTAGCGGGGGCTCCTACAATGAGCAGTTCTTC. It codes for CASSVSGGSYNEQFF.

This rearrangement joins TRBV19 to TRBJ1-1; a possible D gene is TRBD1 (6 bases). The CDR3 loop spans 14 amino acids. The germline CDR1 and CDR2 sequences are LNHDA and SQIVND (reference sequence). Trimming took 3 bases from V and 5 from J, leaving 13 bases between them. The chain's CDR3 is CASSIRGLGTEAFF. The CDR3 DNA follows: TGTGCCAGTAGTATCCGGGGGCTGGGAACTGAAGCTTTCTTT. Full variable domain (remainder filled in from reference TRBV19 and TRBJ1-1): DGGITQSPKYLFRKEGQNVTLSCEQNLNHDAMYWYRQDPGQGLRLIYYSQIVNDFQKGDIAEGYSVSREKKESFPLTVTSAQKNPTAFYLCASSIRGLGTEAFFGQGTRLTVV.

The J gene is TRBJ2-3, the V gene TRBV5-1; 8 bases map to TRBD2. The trim removed 0 bases at V and 1 base at J, leaving 7 bases unmatched. The germline gives CDR1 SGHRS, CDR2 YFSETQ. The length of the CDR3 is 17 residues. The CDR3: CASSLEPHSGGTDTQYF. The CDR3 nucleotides are TGCGCCAGCAGCTTGGAGCCACATAGCGGGGGCACAGATACGCAGTATTTT. Supplemented by reference TRBV5-1 and TRBJ2-3, the full variable domain reads KAGVTQTPRYLIKTRGQQVTLSCSPISGHRSVSWYQQTPGQGLQFLFEYFSETQRNKGNFPGRFSGRQFSNSRSEMNVSTLELGDSALYLCASSLEPHSGGTDTQYFGPGTRLTVL.

The gene calls are TRBV29-1 and TRBJ1-1, with D unclear. Germline V gene sequence: CDR1 SQVTM, CDR2 ANQGSEA. This CDR3 is built from 12 residues. Trimming took off 6 bases at V and 11 bases at J, with 19 bases between the two ends. DNA for the CDR3: TGCAGCGTCTCCAGCCACCTGAGGGATGCTTTCTTT. The encoded protein is CSVSSHLRDAFF.

The rearrangement uses TRBV9 and TRBJ2-1; no firm D call. V dropped 0 bases and J dropped 8 bases, with 9 bases sitting between them. Germline CDR1 reads SGDLS; CDR2 reads YYNGEE. This CDR3 is built from 13 residues. The CDR3 region is CASSVGTWDEQFF. In DNA form, the CDR3 reads TGTGCCAGCAGCGTAGGGACGTGGGATGAGCAGTTCTTC.

The genes are TRBV10-3 and TRBJ2-2, with D perhaps TRBD2 (6 bases). The CDR3 consists of 15 residues. The V gene lost 7 bases and the J gene lost 4 bases, with 16 bases spanning the gap. CDR1 ENHRY and CDR2 SYGVKD come from the germline V gene. The CDR3 loop reads CAITASVGGTGELFF. In DNA, the CDR3 is TGTGCCATCACCGCCTCTGTGGGGGGCACCGGGGAGCTGTTTTTT.

Worth noting for this clone: Other nucleotide sequences from this sample produce the same CDR3. V and J are TRBV11-3 and TRBJ1-1; tentative D call: TRBD1 (6 bases). The CDR3 loop spans 14 amino acids. Germline CDR1 is SGHNT and CDR2 is YENEEA. V was pared by 3 bases and J by 1 base, with 9 bases between. In DNA form, the CDR3 reads TGTGCCAGCAGCTTTTCAGGGGCGAACACTGAAGCTTTCTTT. Translated, it gives CASSFSGANTEAFF. The whole variable domain, filled in from reference TRBV11-3 and TRBJ1-1, reads EAGVVQSPRYKIIEKKQPVAFWCNPISGHNTLYWYLQNLGQGPELLIRYENEEAVDDSQLPKDRFSAERLKGVDSTLKIQPAELGDSAVYLCASSFSGANTEAFFGQGTRLTVV.

This chain joins TRBV15 and TRBJ1-1; perhaps TRBD1 as D (6 bases). Trimming removed 2 bases at V and 3 bases at J, with 10 bases between. Germline CDR1 is LNHNV and CDR2 is YYDKDF (reference sequence). The CDR3 length is 14 residues. The CDR3 region has the DNA TGTGCCACCAGCAGACAGGGGCAGTACACTGAAGCTTTCTTT. It is translated as CATSRQGQYTEAFF.

The rearrangement links TRBV4-1 to TRBJ2-1, with 8 positions matching TRBD2. V was clipped by 8 bases and J by 5 bases; unmatched bases: 11. Germline loops: CDR1 MGHRA, CDR2 YSYEKL. The CDR3 length is 15 residues. CDR3 in amino acids: CASQRGQGPNNEQFF. DNA for the CDR3: TGCGCCAGCCAGCGGGGGCAGGGCCCCAACAATGAGCAGTTCTTC.

V gene TRBV11-2 combines with J gene TRBJ2-1, with D hard to call. Trimming removed 2 bases from V and 8 bases from J, with 10 bases in between. Germline lookup yields CDR1 SGHAT and CDR2 FQNNGV. The length of the CDR3 is 13 residues. The DNA of the CDR3 is TGTGCCAGCAGCTTACGCCAGGCCTATGAGCAGTTCTTC. This encodes CASSLRQAYEQFF.

This clone occurred once. The chain is built from TRBV18 and TRBJ2-7; no reliable D call. The CDR3 runs to 13 residues. The germline V and J ends were trimmed by 2 bases and 5 bases, with 10 bases remaining between them. CDR1 is KGHSH and CDR2 is LQKENI in the germline V gene. The DNA for the CDR3 is TGTGCCAGCTCACCATCTCAATTCAACGAGCAGTACTTC. Translation: CASSPSQFNEQYF.

The chain uses TRBV15 and TRBJ1-1; TRBD1 is a possible D gene (6 bases). With 9 bases removed from V and 1 base from J, the gap between germline ends came to 15 bases. Germline V gene sequence: CDR1 LNHNV, CDR2 YYDKDF (reference sequence). The CDR3 has 14 amino acids. The CDR3 sequence: CATKEQGTNTEAFF. CDR3 DNA: TGTGCCACAAAAGAACAGGGCACGAACACTGAAGCTTTCTTT.

This clone has only one observation. V and J are TRBV5-1 and TRBJ1-2; D uncertain. The CDR3 runs 15 residues. V dropped 4 bases and J dropped 3 bases, with 16 bases sitting between them. Germline CDR1 and CDR2: SGHRS and YFSETQ. The CDR3 loop is CASSPGPGVDYGYTF. The CDR3, as DNA: TGCGCCAGCAGCCCCGGGCCGGGAGTTGACTATGGCTACACCTTC.

This sequence joins TRBV7-2 and TRBJ1-6, with 7 bases identical to TRBD1. Trimming cost V 3 bases and J 5 bases; bases outside gene matches: 7. The CDR3 consists of 16 residues. Germline values: CDR1 SGHTA, CDR2 FQGNSA. The chain's CDR3 is CASSFDRVLNNSPLHF. CDR3 in DNA: TGTGCCAGCAGCTTCGACAGGGTGCTTAATAATTCACCCCTCCACTTT.

The chain carries TRBV10-2 and TRBJ2-7, with D perhaps matching TRBD2 (5 bases). The CDR3 length is 11 residues. The V end lost 8 bases, the J end lost 6 bases, and 11 bases lay between the germline ends. The germline V gene has CDR1 WSHSY and CDR2 SAAADI. The CDR3 region is CASGRTVEQYF. In DNA form, the CDR3 reads TGCGCCAGCGGTAGGACTGTCGAGCAGTACTTC.

J is TRBJ1-5 and V is TRBV4-3; TRBD1 might be the D (6 bases). The CDR3 loop spans 17 amino acids. Germline values: CDR1 LGHNA, CDR2 YSLEER. Trimming took 1 base from V and 0 from J, leaving 13 bases between them. CDR3 sequence: CASSQGGALYSNQPQHF. CDR3 bases: TGCGCCAGCAGCCAAGGGGGGGCGCTCTATAGCAATCAGCCCCAGCATTTT.

In regard to this clone: One end of the junction fails to match germline, which may point to a read error. This chain joins TRBV7-2 and TRBJ2-7, with 7 bases that match TRBD2. Germline-derived CDR1 and CDR2 are SGHTA and FQGNSA. CDR3 size: 15 residues. CDR3 nucleotide sequence: TGTGCCAGCAGCCTAGCTAGCGGACTCTCCTACGAGCAGTACTTC. It specifies CASSLASGLSYEQYF.

The chain has TRBV30 and TRBJ2-7; the match to TRBD1 covers 9 bases. Germline assignment: CDR1 GTSNPN and CDR2 SVGIG (reference sequence). The CDR3 sequence is 12 residues long. V gave up 7 bases and J gave up 3 bases; unmatched junction bases: 4. The chain's CDR3 is CASGQGSYEQYF. In DNA form, the CDR3 reads TGTGCCTCTGGACAGGGGAGCTACGAGCAGTACTTC.

V and J are TRBV10-3 and TRBJ2-2; 8 bases match TRBD2. The CDR3 spans 14 residues. V was pared by 5 bases and J by 6 bases, with 5 bases of the junction left unmatched. Germline lookup yields CDR1 ENHRY and CDR2 SYGVKD. CDR3 amino acids: CAISPGLVAGELFF. The CDR3 DNA sequence: TGTGCCATCAGTCCGGGACTAGTGGCCGGGGAGCTGTTTTTT.

A single count supports this clone. This chain connects TRBV5-1 to TRBJ1-3, with TRBD1 matching 10 bases. CDR1 SGHRS and CDR2 YFSETQ come from the germline V gene. This CDR3 has 17 residues. After removal of 0 bases from V and 3 bases from J, the junction contained 6 bases not matched to a gene. The CDR3 coding sequence is TGCGCCAGCAGCTTGGATATGGGGACAGGGGATGGAAACACCATATATTTT. As protein: CASSLDMGTGDGNTIYF. The whole variable domain, filled in from reference TRBV5-1 and TRBJ1-3, reads KAGVTQTPRYLIKTRGQQVTLSCSPISGHRSVSWYQQTPGQGLQFLFEYFSETQRNKGNFPGRFSGRQFSNSRSEMNVSTLELGDSALYLCASSLDMGTGDGNTIYFGEGSWLTVV.